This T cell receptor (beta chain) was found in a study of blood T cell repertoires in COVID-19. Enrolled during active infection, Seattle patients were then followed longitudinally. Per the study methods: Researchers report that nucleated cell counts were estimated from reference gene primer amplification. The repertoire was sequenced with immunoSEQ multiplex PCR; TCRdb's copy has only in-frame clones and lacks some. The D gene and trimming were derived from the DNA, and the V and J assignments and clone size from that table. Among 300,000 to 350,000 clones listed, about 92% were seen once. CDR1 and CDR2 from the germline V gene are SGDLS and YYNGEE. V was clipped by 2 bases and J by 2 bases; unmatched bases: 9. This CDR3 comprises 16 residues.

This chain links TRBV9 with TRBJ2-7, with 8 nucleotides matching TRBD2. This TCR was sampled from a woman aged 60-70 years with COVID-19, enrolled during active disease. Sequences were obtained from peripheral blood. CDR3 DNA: TGTGCCAGCAGCGTTCGGGGGGGACTAGGAACCTACGAGCAGTACTTC. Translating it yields CASSVRGGLGTYEQYF.